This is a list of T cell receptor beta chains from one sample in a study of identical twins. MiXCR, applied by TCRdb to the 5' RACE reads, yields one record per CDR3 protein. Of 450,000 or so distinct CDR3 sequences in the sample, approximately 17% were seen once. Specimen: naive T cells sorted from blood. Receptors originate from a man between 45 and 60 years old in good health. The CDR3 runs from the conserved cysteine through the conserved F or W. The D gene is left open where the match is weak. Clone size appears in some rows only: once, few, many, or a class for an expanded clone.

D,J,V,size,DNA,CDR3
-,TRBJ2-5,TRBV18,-,TGTGCCAGCTCACCTACGACAAATCAAGAGACCCAGTACTTC,CASSPTTNQETQYF
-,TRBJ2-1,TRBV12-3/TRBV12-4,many,TGTGCCAGCAGAGAGAACAATGAGCAGTTCTTC,CASRENNEQFF
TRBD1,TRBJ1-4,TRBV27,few,TGTGCCAGCAGTTCCGTGACAGGGCGAGAAAAACTGTTTTTT,CASSSVTGREKLFF
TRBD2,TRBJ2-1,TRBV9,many,TGTGCCAGCAGCGTAGGTAGCGGGGAATACAATGAGCAGTTCTTC,CASSVGSGEYNEQFF
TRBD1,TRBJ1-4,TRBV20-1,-,TGCAGTGCAGAGCCGGGACAGGGGAAGGAAAAACTGTTTTTT,CSAEPGQGKEKLFF
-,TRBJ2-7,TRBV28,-,TGTGCCAGCAGTTTATACGGGTTCGAGCAGTACTTC,CASSLYGFEQYF
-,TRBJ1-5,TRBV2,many,TGTGCCAGCACTCTAACCGGAGATTGGATCGGCAATCAGCCCCAGCATTTT,CASTLTGDWIGNQPQHF
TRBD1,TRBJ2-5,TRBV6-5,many,TGTGCCAGCAGTTACTCGTACAGGGGTCAAGAGACCCAGTACTTC,CASSYSYRGQETQYF
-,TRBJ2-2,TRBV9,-,TGTGCCAGCAGCGTAGCTCCTGTGGGACAAGACGGGGAGCTGTTTTTT,CASSVAPVGQDGELFF
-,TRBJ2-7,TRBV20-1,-,TGCAGTGCGACACCTCAAGGTGTTTTCTCCTACGAGCAGTACTTC,CSATPQGVFSYEQYF
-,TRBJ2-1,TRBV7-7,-,TGTGCTAGCAGCTTAGACCTGAATAATGAGCAGTTCTTC,CASSLDLNNEQFF
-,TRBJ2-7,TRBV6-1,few,TGTGCCAGCAGTCCCTCCGGGATCTCCTACGAGCAGTACTTC,CASSPSGISYEQYF
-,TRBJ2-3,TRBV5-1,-,TGCGCCAGCAGCTTGGCTAGTGTCGGCACAGATACGCAGTATTTT,CASSLASVGTDTQYF
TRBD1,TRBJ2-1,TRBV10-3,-,TGTGCCATCAGTGAAGGGGGCGGTGAGCAGTTCTTC,CAISEGGGEQFF
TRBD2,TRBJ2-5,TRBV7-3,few,TGTGCCAGCAGTTTAGCGGGAGGGCCATATGGAATTGAGACCCAGTACTTC,CASSLAGGPYGIETQYF
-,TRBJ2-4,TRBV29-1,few,TGCAGCGGGGGGGGGCGCGAAAATCAGTACTTC,CSGGGRENQYF
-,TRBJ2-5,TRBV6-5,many,TGTGCCAGCAGTTACTCGGTCCAGGGAAAAGAGACCCAGTACTTC,CASSYSVQGKETQYF
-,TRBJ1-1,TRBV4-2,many,TGTGCCAGCAGCCAAGAAATGTATCTGAACACTGAAGCTTTCTTT,CASSQEMYLNTEAFF
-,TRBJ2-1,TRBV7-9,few,TGTGCCAGCAACCCGGACGGGAACAATGAGCAGTTCTTC,CASNPDGNNEQFF
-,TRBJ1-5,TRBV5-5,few,TGTGCCAGCAGCCCGGGGACATCTCAGCCCCAGCATTTT,CASSPGTSQPQHF
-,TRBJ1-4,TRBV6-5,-,TGTGCCAGCAGTTACAGCGGTGGGGCATCGAATGAAAAACTGTTTTTT,CASSYSGGASNEKLFF
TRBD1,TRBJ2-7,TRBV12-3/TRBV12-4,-,TGTGCCAGCAGTTCACTGACTCTACGGGACAGGGGCTCCTACGAGCAGTACTTC,CASSSLTLRDRGSYEQYF
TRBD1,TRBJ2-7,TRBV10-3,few,TGTGCCATCAGTGAGCCGGGACAGGGCTACGAGCAGTACTTC,CAISEPGQGYEQYF
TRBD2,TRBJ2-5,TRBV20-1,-,TGCAGTGCTACACTTGGGCTAGCGGGGCTGGAGACCCAGTACTTC,CSATLGLAGLETQYF
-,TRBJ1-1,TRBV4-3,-,TGCGCCAGCAGCCAGGGCGACAGGGAAGCTTTCTTT,CASSQGDREAFF
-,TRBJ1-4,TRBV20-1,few,TGCAGTGCTAGGGGTTGGGGTAATGAAAAACTGTTTTTT,CSARGWGNEKLFF
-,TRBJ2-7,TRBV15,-,TGTGCCACCAGCCCGCGACTAGAGACCTACGAGCAGTACTTC,CATSPRLETYEQYF
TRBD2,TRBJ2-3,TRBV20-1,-,TGCAGTGCCCCGGTCAGCGGGGGGGCCTTAGATACGCAGTATTTT,CSAPVSGGALDTQYF
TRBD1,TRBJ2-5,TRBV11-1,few,TGTGCCAGCAGCCGAATCCTGACAGGGTTCCAAGAGACCCAGTACTTC,CASSRILTGFQETQYF
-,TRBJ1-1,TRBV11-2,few,TGTGCCAGCAGCTTTTCAGGAGTGAACACTGAAGCTTTCTTT,CASSFSGVNTEAFF
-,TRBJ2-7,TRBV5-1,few,TGCGCCAGCAGCTTACCTACGGGCTACGAGCAGTACTTC,CASSLPTGYEQYF
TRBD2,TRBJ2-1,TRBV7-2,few,TGTGCCAGCAGCCTAGGACTAGCGCGTAATGAGCAGTTCTTC,CASSLGLARNEQFF
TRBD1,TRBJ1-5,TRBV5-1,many,TGCGCCAGCAGCCCTGGACAGGGGGCGAATAGCAATCAGCCCCAGCATTTT,CASSPGQGANSNQPQHF
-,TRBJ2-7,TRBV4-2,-,TGTGCCAGCAGTCAAGAAGCGGCGGGACAGACCCACGAGCAGTACTTC,CASSQEAAGQTHEQYF
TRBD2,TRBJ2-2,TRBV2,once,TGTGCCAGCAGTCCAACACTACTAGCGGGGGCCTACACCGGGGAGCTGTTTTTT,CASSPTLLAGAYTGELFF